This T cell receptor (beta chain) emerged from a study of blood T cell repertoires in COVID-19. The age range of participants was about 18 to 90 years, with residence in around 22 US areas. The study assigned cohorts using participant-reported clinical history. Methods used by the authors: Using reference gene primer amplification, nucleated cell counts were estimated. Clones were sequenced by immunoSEQ multiplex PCR, and TCRdb holds only the in-frame ones, with some missing. The DNA gave D and trimming, while V, J and clone size come from that table. Among 450,000 to 500,000 clones listed, approximately 90% were seen once. The CDR3 extends over 15 amino acids. In germline, CDR1 is KGHSH, CDR2 LQKENI. V was clipped by 1 base and J by 7 bases, with 13 bases between them.

The TCR comes from an older woman who had recovered from COVID-19. Sequencing input: PBMCs or T cells enriched from blood (not recorded which). The chain joins TRBV18 to TRBJ1-4; the D is unclear. The CDR3 reads CASSPQGGQFEKLFF. CDR3 coding DNA: TGTGCCAGCTCACCACAGGGCGGGCAGTTTGAAAAACTGTTTTTT.